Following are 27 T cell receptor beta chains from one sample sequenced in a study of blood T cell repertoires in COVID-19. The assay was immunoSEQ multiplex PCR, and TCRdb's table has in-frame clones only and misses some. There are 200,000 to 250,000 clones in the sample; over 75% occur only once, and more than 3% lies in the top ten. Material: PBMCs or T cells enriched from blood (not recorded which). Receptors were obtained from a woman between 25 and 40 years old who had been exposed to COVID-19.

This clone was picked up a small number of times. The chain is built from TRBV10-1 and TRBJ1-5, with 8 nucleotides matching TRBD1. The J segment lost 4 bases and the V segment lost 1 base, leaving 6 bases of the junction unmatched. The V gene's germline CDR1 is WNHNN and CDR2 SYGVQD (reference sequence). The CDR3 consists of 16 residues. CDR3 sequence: CASSEFGQGGNQPQHF. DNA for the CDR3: TGCGCCAGCAGTGAGTTTGGACAGGGAGGGAATCAGCCCCAGCATTTT.

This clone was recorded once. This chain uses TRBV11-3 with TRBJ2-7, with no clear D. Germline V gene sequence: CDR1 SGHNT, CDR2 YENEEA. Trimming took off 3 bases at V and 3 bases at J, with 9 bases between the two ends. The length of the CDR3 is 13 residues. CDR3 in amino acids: CASSFGWRYEQYF. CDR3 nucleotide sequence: TGTGCCAGCAGCTTCGGGTGGCGCTACGAGCAGTACTTC. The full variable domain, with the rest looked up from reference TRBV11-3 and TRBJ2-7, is EAGVVQSPRYKIIEKKQPVAFWCNPISGHNTLYWYLQNLGQGPELLIRYENEEAVDDSQLPKDRFSAERLKGVDSTLKIQPAELGDSAVYLCASSFGWRYEQYFGPGTRLTVT.

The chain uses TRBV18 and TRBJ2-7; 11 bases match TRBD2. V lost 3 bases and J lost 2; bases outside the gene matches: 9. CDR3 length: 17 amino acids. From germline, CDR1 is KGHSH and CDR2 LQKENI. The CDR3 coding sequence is TGTGCCAGCTCACCGTTGGGACTAGCGGTCGCCGCCTACGAGCAGTACTTC. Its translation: CASSPLGLAVAAYEQYF.

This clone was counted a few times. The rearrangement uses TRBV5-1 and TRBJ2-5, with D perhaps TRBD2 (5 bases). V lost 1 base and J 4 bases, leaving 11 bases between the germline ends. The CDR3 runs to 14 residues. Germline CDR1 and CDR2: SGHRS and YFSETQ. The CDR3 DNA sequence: TGCGCCAGCAGCTTGTTCGGGGTAGGAGAGACCCAGTACTTC. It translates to CASSLFGVGETQYF.

The CDR3 loop reads CASSYPAGGEQYF. CDR3 nucleotides: TGTGCCAGCAGTTACCCGGCGGGGGGCGAGCAGTACTTC. The V and J genes are TRBV6-2 or TRBV6-3 and TRBJ2-7; 8 positions agree with TRBD2. This CDR3 comprises 13 residues. Losses at the gene ends were 2 bases for V and 6 bases for J; bases not matched to a gene: 3. Germline-derived CDR1 and CDR2 are MNHEY and SVGEGT.

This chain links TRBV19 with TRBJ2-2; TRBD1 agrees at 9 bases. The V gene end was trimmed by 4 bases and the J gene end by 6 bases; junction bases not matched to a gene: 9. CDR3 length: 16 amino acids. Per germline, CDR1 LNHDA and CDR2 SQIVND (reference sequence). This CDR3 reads CASSTPGQGSPGELFF. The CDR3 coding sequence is TGTGCCAGTAGTACTCCGGGACAGGGATCGCCCGGGGAGCTGTTTTTT.

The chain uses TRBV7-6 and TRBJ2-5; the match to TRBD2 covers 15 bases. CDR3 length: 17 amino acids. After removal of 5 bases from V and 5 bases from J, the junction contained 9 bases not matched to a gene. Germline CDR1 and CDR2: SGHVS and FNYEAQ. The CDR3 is CASSVRTSGRAWETQYF. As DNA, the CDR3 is TGTGCCAGCAGCGTAAGGACTAGCGGGAGGGCCTGGGAGACCCAGTACTTC.

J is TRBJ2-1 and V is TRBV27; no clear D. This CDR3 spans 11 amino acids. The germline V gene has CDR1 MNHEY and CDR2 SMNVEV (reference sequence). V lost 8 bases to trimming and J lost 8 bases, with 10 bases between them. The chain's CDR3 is CASGVAHEQFF. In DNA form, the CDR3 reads TGTGCCAGCGGTGTAGCACATGAGCAGTTCTTC.

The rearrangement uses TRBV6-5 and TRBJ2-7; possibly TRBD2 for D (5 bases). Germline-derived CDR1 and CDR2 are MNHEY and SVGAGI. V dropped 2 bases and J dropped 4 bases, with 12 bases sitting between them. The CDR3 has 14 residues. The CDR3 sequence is CASSYGTSLYEQYF. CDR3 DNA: TGTGCCAGCAGTTACGGTACTAGTTTATACGAGCAGTACTTC.

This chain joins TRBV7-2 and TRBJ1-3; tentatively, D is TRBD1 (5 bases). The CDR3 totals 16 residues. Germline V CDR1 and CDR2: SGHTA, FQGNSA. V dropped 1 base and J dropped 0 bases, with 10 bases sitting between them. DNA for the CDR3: TGTGCCAGCAGCTTAGGGGGCTTTAACTCTGGAAACACCATATATTTT. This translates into CASSLGGFNSGNTIYF.

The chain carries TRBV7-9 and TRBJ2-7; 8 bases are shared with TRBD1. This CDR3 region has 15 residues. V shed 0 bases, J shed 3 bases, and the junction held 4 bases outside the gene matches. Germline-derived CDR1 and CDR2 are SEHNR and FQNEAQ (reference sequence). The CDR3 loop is CASSLAGTGLYEQYF. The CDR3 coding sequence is TGTGCCAGCAGCTTAGCCGGGACAGGTCTCTACGAGCAGTACTTC.

This CDR3 reads CASRTEYEQYF. CDR3 coding DNA: TGTGCCAGCAGGACAGAATACGAGCAGTACTTC. The chain is built from TRBV2 and TRBJ2-7; maybe TRBD1 (5 bases). The CDR3 has 11 residues. Trimming pared 6 bases from V and 4 bases from J, leaving 7 bases between. Germline values: CDR1 SNHLY, CDR2 FYNNEI. The whole variable domain, filled in from reference TRBV2 and TRBJ2-7, reads EPEVTQTPSHQVTQMGQEVILRCVPISNHLYFYWYRQILGQKVEFLVSFYNNEISEKSEIFDDQFSVERPDGSNFTLKIRSTKLEDSAMYFCASRTEYEQYFGPGTRLTVT.

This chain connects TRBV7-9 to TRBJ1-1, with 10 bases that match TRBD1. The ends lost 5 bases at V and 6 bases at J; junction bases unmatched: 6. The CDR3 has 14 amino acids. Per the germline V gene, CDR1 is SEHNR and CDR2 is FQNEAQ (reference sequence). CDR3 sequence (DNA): TGTGCCAGCAGCAGGACAGGGGGAGTTGCTGAAGCTTTCTTT. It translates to CASSRTGGVAEAFF.

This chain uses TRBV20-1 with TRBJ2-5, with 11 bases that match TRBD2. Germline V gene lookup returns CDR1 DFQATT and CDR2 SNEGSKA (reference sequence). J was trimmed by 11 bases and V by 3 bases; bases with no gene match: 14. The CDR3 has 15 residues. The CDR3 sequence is CSASGLAGGLSPQYF. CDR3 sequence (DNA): TGCAGTGCTAGTGGGCTAGCGGGAGGTCTTTCCCCGCAGTACTTC.

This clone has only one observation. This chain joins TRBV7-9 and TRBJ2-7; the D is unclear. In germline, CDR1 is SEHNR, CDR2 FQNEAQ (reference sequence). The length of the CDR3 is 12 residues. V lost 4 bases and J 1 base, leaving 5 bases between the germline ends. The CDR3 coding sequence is TGTGCCAGCAGCTCGGTGTCCTACGAGCAGTACTTC. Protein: CASSSVSYEQYF. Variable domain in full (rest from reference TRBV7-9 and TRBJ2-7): DTGVSQNPRHKITKRGQNVTFRCDPISEHNRLYWYRQTLGQGPEFLTYFQNEAQLEKSRLLSDRFSAERPKGSFSTLEIQRTEQGDSAMYLCASSSVSYEQYFGPGTRLTVT.

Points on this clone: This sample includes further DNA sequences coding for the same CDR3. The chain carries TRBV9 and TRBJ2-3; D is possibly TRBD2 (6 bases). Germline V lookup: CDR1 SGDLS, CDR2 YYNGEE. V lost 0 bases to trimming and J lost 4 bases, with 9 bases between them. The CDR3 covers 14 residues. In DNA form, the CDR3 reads TGTGCCAGCAGCGTAGACGGGAGTGCAGATACGCAGTATTTT. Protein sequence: CASSVDGSADTQYF.

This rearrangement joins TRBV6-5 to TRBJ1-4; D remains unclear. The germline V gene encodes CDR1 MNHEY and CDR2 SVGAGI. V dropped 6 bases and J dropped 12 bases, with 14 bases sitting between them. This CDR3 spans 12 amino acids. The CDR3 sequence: CASRDVAGQLFF. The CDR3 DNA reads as TGTGCCAGCAGAGATGTCGCGGGTCAACTGTTTTTT.

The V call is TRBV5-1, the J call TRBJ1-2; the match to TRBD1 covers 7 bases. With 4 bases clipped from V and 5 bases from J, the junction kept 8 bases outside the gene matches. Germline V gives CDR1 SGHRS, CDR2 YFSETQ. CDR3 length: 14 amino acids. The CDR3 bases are TGCGCCAGCAGCCCAATCGAGGGGGCGTATGGCTACACCTTC. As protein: CASSPIEGAYGYTF.

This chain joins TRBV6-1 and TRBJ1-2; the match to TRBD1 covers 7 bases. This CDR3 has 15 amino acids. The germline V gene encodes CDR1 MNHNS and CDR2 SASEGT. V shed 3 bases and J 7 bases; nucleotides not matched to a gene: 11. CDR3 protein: CASSDLWQGDGGYTF. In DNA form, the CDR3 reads TGTGCCAGCAGTGACCTTTGGCAGGGGGACGGTGGCTACACCTTC.

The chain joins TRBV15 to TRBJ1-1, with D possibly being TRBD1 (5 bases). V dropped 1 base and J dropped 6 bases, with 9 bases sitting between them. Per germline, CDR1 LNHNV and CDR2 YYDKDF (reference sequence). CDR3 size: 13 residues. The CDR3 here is CATSRVRVAEAFF. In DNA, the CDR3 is TGTGCCACCAGCAGAGTCAGGGTTGCTGAAGCTTTCTTT.

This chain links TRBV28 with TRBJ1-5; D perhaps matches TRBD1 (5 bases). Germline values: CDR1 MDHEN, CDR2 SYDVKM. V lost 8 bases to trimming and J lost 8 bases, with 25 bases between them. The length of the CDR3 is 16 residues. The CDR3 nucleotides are TGTGCCAGCCATTCTTGGGGTAGGGGTTCTGGGGAGCCCCAGCATTTT. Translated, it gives CASHSWGRGSGEPQHF.

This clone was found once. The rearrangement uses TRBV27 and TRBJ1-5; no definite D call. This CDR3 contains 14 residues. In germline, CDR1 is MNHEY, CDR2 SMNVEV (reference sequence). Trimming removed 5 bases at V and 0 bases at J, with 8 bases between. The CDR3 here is CASSLQFSNQPQHF. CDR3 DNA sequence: TGTGCCAGCAGTCTACAGTTTAGCAATCAGCCCCAGCATTTT.

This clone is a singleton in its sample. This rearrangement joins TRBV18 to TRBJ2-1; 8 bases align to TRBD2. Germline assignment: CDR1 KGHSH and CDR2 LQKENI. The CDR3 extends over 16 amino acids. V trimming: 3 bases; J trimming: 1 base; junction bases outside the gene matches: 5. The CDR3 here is CASSPDVAGSYNEQFF. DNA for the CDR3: TGTGCCAGCTCACCGGACGTAGCGGGATCCTACAATGAGCAGTTCTTC.

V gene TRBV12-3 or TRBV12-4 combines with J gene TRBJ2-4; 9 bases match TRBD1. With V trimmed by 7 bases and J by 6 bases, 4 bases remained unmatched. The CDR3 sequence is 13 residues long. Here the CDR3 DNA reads TGTGCCAGCACCGGACAGGGGCCAAACATTCAGTACTTC. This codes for CASTGQGPNIQYF.

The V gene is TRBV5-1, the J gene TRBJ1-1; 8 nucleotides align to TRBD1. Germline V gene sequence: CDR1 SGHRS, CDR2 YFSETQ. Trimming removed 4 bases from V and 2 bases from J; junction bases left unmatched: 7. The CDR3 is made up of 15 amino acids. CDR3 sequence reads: CASSGGTGLNTEAFF. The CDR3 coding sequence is TGCGCCAGCAGCGGTGGGACAGGCCTAAACACTGAAGCTTTCTTT.

The CDR3 protein is CASSLWGLGGYTF. DNA of the CDR3: TGTGCCAGCAGTTTGTGGGGGCTCGGTGGCTACACCTTC. The chain couples TRBV27 to TRBJ1-2; TRBD1 might be the D (6 bases). Germline assignment: CDR1 MNHEY and CDR2 SMNVEV (reference sequence). The CDR3 is 13 amino acids. The V end was cut by 3 bases, the J end by 7 bases, with 12 bases between.

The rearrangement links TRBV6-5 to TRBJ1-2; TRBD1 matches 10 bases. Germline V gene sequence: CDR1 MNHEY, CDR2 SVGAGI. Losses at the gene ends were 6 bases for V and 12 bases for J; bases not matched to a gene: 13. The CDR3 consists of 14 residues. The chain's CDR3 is CASRPTSTGGSHTF. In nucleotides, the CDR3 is TGTGCCAGCAGGCCTACCTCGACAGGGGGCTCGCACACCTTC.